This TCR beta chain was obtained from a study of T cells after yellow fever vaccination. General observations from the study: Repertoires sorted by FACS could include abundant clonotypes that are contaminants from the bulk population. Detected again after the booster were most primary-vaccination clones, at 95% to 96% CD4 and nearly 90% CD8. Researchers noted that a small share of clonotypes showed up in both CD4 and CD8 compartments.

This CDR3 comprises 11 residues. Germline-derived CDR1 and CDR2 are MRHNA and SNTAGT. Deletions cut 2 bases from V and 7 bases from J, with 5 bases between. TCRdb reprocessed the 5' RACE reads with MiXCR, giving one entry per CDR3 protein. The sample lists 400,000 to 650,000 distinct CDR3 sequences, 20% to 25% occurring once. This clonotype has just a few counts. The antigen is not known. Sequenced here: PBMCs, sampled roughly 20 days after the first yellow fever vaccination. J is TRBJ1-1 and V is TRBV6-4; the D is unclear. This sequence originates from a young man who received the YFV17D yellow fever vaccine. The CDR3 region is CASSDGSEAFF. DNA of the CDR3: TGTGCCAGCAGTGACGGCAGTGAAGCTTTCTTT.